The clone carrying this T cell receptor beta chain was counted between two and nine times. Sequencing used immunoSEQ multiplex PCR; TCRdb keeps in-frame clones, though not all of them. The repertoire holds over 8,500 clones, with 29% as singletons. The data derive from a study of graft-versus-host responses after intestinal transplantation. Study at large: Every recipient underwent anti-thymocyte globulin induction, then tacrolimus and steroids for two to four years.

Irradiated, violet-dye-labeled stimulator cells, roughly 200,000 in number, were plated with roughly 200,000 CFSE-labeled responder cells. Germline values: CDR1 LNHDA, CDR2 SQIVND (reference sequence). Trimming took 6 bases from V and 3 from J, leaving 17 bases between them. The CDR3 has 15 residues. Here the sequenced sample was alloreactive CD8+ T cells from a mixed lymphocyte reaction culture, taken before intestinal transplant. Indicated subset: CFSE-low proliferating T cells sorted from approximately six-day pre-transplant mixed lymphocyte reaction (GvH or HvG direction). V usage is TRBV19 and J usage is TRBJ1-1; D remains unclear. This TCR derives from a human patient who received an intestinal transplant. The CDR3 here is CASSNLASVDTEAFF. The DNA of the CDR3 is TGTGCCAGTAGCAACCTCGCCTCAGTGGACACTGAAGCTTTCTTT.